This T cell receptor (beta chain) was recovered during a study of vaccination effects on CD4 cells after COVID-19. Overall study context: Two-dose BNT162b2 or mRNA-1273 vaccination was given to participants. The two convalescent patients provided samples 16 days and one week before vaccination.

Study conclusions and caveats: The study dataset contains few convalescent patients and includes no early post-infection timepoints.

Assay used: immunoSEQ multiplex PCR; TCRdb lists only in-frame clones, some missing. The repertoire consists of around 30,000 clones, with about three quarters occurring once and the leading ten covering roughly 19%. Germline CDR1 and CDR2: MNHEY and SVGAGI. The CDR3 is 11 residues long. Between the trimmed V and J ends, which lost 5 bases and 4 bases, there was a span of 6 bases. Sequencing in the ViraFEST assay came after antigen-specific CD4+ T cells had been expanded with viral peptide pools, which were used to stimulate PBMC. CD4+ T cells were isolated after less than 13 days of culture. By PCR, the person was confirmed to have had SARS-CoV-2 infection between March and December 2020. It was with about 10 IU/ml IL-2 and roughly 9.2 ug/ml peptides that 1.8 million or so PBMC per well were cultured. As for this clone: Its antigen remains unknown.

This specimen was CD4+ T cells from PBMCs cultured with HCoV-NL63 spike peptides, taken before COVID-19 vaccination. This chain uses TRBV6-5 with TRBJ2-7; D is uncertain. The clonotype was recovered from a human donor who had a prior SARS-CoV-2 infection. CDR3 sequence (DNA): TGTGCCAGCAGTCCAATGTACGAGCAGTACTTC. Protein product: CASSPMYEQYF.